This T cell receptor (beta chain) is from a study of T-cell memory formation after mild COVID-19. Study at large: TCR clustering was largely donor specific.

This clonotype occurred a few times. After removal of 4 bases from V and 0 bases from J, the junction contained 7 bases not matched to a gene. Germline-derived CDR1 and CDR2 are SGHDT and YYEEEE. The CDR3 contains 16 residues. From the 5' RACE reads, TCRdb called clonotypes with MiXCR, one entry per CDR3 protein. The table lists approximately 300,000 distinct CDR3 sequences, approximately 19% of them singletons, with more than 20% in the top ten. The gene calls are TRBV5-6 and TRBJ2-4; 7 bases match TRBD1. The specimen sequenced was PBMCs or a T cell subset sorted from them (not recorded which). The clonotype originates from a man younger than 35 who had mild COVID-19 (a few samples of this study predate the infection). Cell type and time point are not known. The CDR3 loop reads CASSRQGSGAKNIQYF. CDR3 nucleotides: TGTGCCAGCAGCAGACAGGGCAGTGGAGCCAAAAACATTCAGTACTTC.